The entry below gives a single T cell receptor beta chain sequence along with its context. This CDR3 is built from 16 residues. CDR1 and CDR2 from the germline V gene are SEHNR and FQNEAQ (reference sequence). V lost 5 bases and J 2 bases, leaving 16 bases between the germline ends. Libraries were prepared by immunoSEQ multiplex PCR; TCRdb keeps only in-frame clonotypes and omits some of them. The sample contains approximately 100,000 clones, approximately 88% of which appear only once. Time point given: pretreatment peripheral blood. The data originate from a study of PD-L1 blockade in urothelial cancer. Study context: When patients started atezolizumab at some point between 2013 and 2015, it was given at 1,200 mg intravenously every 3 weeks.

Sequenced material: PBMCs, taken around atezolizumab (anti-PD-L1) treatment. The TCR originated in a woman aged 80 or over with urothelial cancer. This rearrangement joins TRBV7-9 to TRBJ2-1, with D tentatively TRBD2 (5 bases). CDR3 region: CASSGRGGQAYNEQFF. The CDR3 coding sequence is TGTGCCAGCAGCGGACGGGGTGGGCAGGCCTACAATGAGCAGTTCTTC.